Below, 11 T cell receptor beta chains from the same sample are listed, as sequenced in a study of early stage breast cancer tumors. Sequencing was performed with immunoSEQ multiplex PCR; in TCRdb, only in-frame clones are kept and a portion is missing. The sample lists tens of thousands of clones; around nine tenths were seen once. Input material: blood. The receptors come from a person between 65 and 80 years old with breast cancer.

The genes are TRBV28 and TRBJ2-1; 9 positions match TRBD2. Germline CDR1 MDHEN, CDR2 SYDVKM. Trimming removed 3 bases from V and 8 bases from J; junction bases left unmatched: 8. The length of the CDR3 is 15 residues. The CDR3, as DNA: TGTGCCAGCAGTTTGGGGGCGGGAGGGAAAGATGAGCAGTTCTTC. Its protein product is CASSLGAGGKDEQFF.

V is TRBV9 and J is TRBJ1-3, with D uncertain. The CDR3 has 16 amino acids. Germline values: CDR1 SGDLS, CDR2 YYNGEE. The V gene lost 4 bases and the J gene lost 4 bases, with 18 bases spanning the gap. The CDR3 protein is CASSSLLGVGGNTIYF. As DNA, the CDR3 is TGTGCCAGCAGCAGCCTCCTAGGAGTCGGAGGAAACACCATATATTTT. Together with reference TRBV9 and TRBJ1-3, the CDR3 gives the full variable domain: DSGVTQTPKHLITATGQRVTLRCSPRSGDLSVYWYQQSLDQGLQFLIQYYNGEERAKGNILERFSAQQFPDLHSELNLSSLELGDSALYFCASSSLLGVGGNTIYFGEGSWLTVV.

This clone was observed a single time. The chain recombines TRBV29-1 with TRBJ2-3; a possible D gene is TRBD2 (6 bases). The germline V gene encodes CDR1 SQVTM and CDR2 ANQGSEA. This CDR3 is built from 14 residues. The V and J ends lost 8 bases and 4 bases respectively, with 19 bases between them. The CDR3 bases are TGCAGCACCTCCCTGGGGGAGGTAGCAGATACGCAGTATTTT. Amino acid sequence: CSTSLGEVADTQYF.

The chain employs TRBV7-6 and TRBJ2-3, with D perhaps matching TRBD2 (6 bases). In germline, CDR1 is SGHVS, CDR2 FNYEAQ. V was pared by 0 bases and J by 3 bases, with 7 bases between. This CDR3 contains 14 residues. CDR3 amino acids: CASSLAGGTDTQYF. The CDR3 DNA sequence: TGTGCCAGCAGCTTAGCGGGGGGAACAGATACGCAGTATTTT.

The chain links TRBV9 to TRBJ2-1; 10 positions agree with TRBD2. Germline trimming cut 4 bases from V and 4 bases from J; bases unmatched to any gene: 5. The CDR3 has 15 residues. Germline V gene data show CDR1 as SGDLS and CDR2 as YYNGEE. The CDR3 is CASSKLAGKYNEQFF. CDR3 nucleotides: TGTGCCAGCAGCAAACTAGCGGGGAAATACAATGAGCAGTTCTTC.

The rearrangement uses TRBV5-1 and TRBJ2-7; TRBD2 is a possible D gene (5 bases). V lost 4 bases to trimming and J lost 6 bases, with 17 bases between them. The germline V gene has CDR1 SGHRS and CDR2 YFSETQ. The CDR3 is 14 residues long. Written as DNA, the CDR3 is TGCGCCAGCAGCCCGGACGGGGATTACTCCGAGCAGTACTTC. Translated: CASSPDGDYSEQYF.

The rearrangement uses TRBV7-2 and TRBJ1-1; TRBD1 aligns across 12 bases. Trimming removed 8 bases from V and 4 bases from J; junction bases left unmatched: 11. The CDR3 spans 16 residues. In germline, CDR1 is SGHTA, CDR2 FQGNSA. The CDR3 DNA follows: TGTGCCAGCCTCGCCGGGACAGGGGGCAGAGGCACTGAAGCTTTCTTT. Protein: CASLAGTGGRGTEAFF.

The rearrangement joins TRBV5-1 to TRBJ2-5, with D perhaps matching TRBD2 (6 bases). Trimming removed 0 bases from V and 7 bases from J, with 13 bases in between. This CDR3 is 14 amino acids long. In germline, CDR1 is SGHRS, CDR2 YFSETQ. The CDR3: CASSLDFGGVTQYF. Here the CDR3 DNA reads TGCGCCAGCAGCTTGGATTTTGGAGGGGTGACCCAGTACTTC.

The rearrangement uses TRBV7-2 and TRBJ2-1; D might be TRBD1 (5 bases). Germline V CDR1 and CDR2: SGHTA, FQGNSA. V lost 3 bases to trimming and J lost 4 bases, with 13 bases between them. This CDR3 is built from 15 residues. DNA of the CDR3: TGTGCCAGCAGCTTTAGCCAGGGTTCTTACAATGAGCAGTTCTTC. Translated: CASSFSQGSYNEQFF.

V gene TRBV10-3 combines with J gene TRBJ1-3; D is undetermined. The CDR3 length is 13 residues. Germline V gives CDR1 ENHRY, CDR2 SYGVKD. The V gene lost 7 bases and the J gene lost 8 bases, with 15 bases spanning the gap. CDR3 region: CAIKEGSGDTIYF. The CDR3 nucleotides are TGTGCCATCAAGGAAGGATCCGGAGACACCATATATTTT.

This clone appeared once. V is TRBV27 and J is TRBJ1-2; 9 bases align to TRBD1. V lost 8 bases, J lost 5 bases, and 0 bases stayed unmatched. CDR1 and CDR2 from the germline V gene are MNHEY and SMNVEV (reference sequence). The CDR3 extends over 11 amino acids. CDR3 residues: CASGQGYGYTF. CDR3 in DNA: TGTGCCAGCGGACAGGGGTATGGCTACACCTTC.